The 3 T cell receptor beta chains reported below all come from one sample, sequenced in a study of CD8 T cells in Susac syndrome. The RNA input was about 0.5 to 1 ug, and it was reverse transcribed with random hexamers. TCRdb passed the immunoSEQ multiplex PCR reads through MiXCR, listing each CDR3 protein once. The data hold 100,000 to 150,000 distinct CDR3 sequences, with around 94% observed a single time. Sequenced material: CD8+ T cells from PBMCs. The receptors stem from a human donor with Susac syndrome.

The chain is built from TRBV25-1 and TRBJ2-7, with 7 bases lining up with TRBD1. After removal of 4 bases from V and 5 bases from J, the junction contained 17 bases not matched to a gene. Germline-derived CDR1 and CDR2 are MGHDK and SYGVNS. This CDR3 has 17 amino acids. This CDR3 reads CASSGRDSSVGGDEQYF. CDR3 in DNA: TGTGCCAGCAGTGGCCGGGACAGTTCCGTCGGTGGCGACGAGCAGTACTTC.

This chain links TRBV4-1 with TRBJ2-2; TRBD1 matches at 8 bases. Germline CDR1 and CDR2: MGHRA and YSYEKL. The CDR3 has 15 amino acids. J gave up 5 bases and V 0 bases, and 2 bases lay outside the gene matches. The CDR3 loop is CASSQDRQGTGELFF. For the CDR3, the DNA is TGCGCCAGCAGCCAAGATAGACAGGGGACCGGGGAGCTGTTTTTT.

CDR3 sequence reads: CSVEDGGVYGYTF. DNA for the CDR3: TGCAGCGTTGAAGACGGTGGGGTCTATGGCTACACCTTC. The chain recombines TRBV29-1 with TRBJ1-2; D not certain. Trimming left V 0 bases short and J 4 bases short, with 9 bases between. This CDR3 has 13 amino acids. Germline V gene lookup returns CDR1 SQVTM and CDR2 ANQGSEA.